The 9 T cell receptor beta chains below come from one sample, sequenced in a study of shared clonotypes between healthy human individuals. In the naive CD8 group, cells lacked CD45RO and were positively selected for CCR7, so terminally differentiated effector memory CD45RA+ cells were left out. Repertoires were generated with immunoSEQ multiplex PCR, while TCRdb's copy carries only in-frame clones and drops some. This table has approximately 810,000 clones, approximately 92% appearing once. Source material: naive CD8+ T cells sorted from blood. The receptors come from a man aged 25 to 40 in good health.

This chain connects TRBV7-4 to TRBJ1-3, with TRBD1 matching 7 bases. Germline V CDR1 and CDR2: SGHVT, SQSDAQ. J was trimmed by 1 base and V by 1 base; bases with no gene match: 4. The CDR3 is made up of 16 amino acids. The CDR3 protein is CASSLGSGGSGNTIYF. CDR3 DNA sequence: TGTGCCAGCAGCTTAGGTTCAGGGGGATCTGGAAACACCATATATTTT.

This chain joins TRBV29-1 and TRBJ2-7, with 12 positions matching TRBD2. Trimming took 6 bases from V and 3 from J; bases not matched to a gene: 9. CDR3 size: 15 residues. The V gene's germline CDR1 is SQVTM and CDR2 ANQGSEA. CDR3 DNA: TGCAGCGTCCTAGGGACTAGCGGGCAAGGCTACGAGCAGTACTTC. This codes for CSVLGTSGQGYEQYF.

The chain joins TRBV4-2 to TRBJ1-1; no clear D. Trimming removed 4 bases from V and 2 bases from J, with 11 bases in between. The V gene's germline CDR1 is LGHNA and CDR2 YNFKEQ. The CDR3 has 14 residues. The CDR3 nucleotides read TGTGCCAGCAGCCCAAGCGACGGAAACACTGAAGCTTTCTTT. Translating it yields CASSPSDGNTEAFF.

The V gene is TRBV27, the J gene TRBJ2-2, with D tentatively TRBD1 (6 bases). The CDR3 runs to 16 residues. The V gene lost 4 bases and the J gene lost 2 bases, with 14 bases spanning the gap. Germline CDR1 and CDR2: MNHEY and SMNVEV (reference sequence). CDR3 nucleotide sequence: TGTGCCAGCAGTTCCACCCCGGACAGAAACACCGGGGAGCTGTTTTTT. This translates into CASSSTPDRNTGELFF.

The chain is built from TRBV7-9 and TRBJ1-1, with D perhaps matching TRBD1 (6 bases). Germline CDR1 SEHNR, CDR2 FQNEAQ (reference sequence). V shed 1 base and J shed 1 base, with 10 bases lying between them. The CDR3 spans 15 residues. The DNA of the CDR3 is TGTGCCAGCAGCTTAGAGGAGGGGGGGAACACTGAAGCTTTCTTT. It codes for CASSLEEGGNTEAFF.

The chain has TRBV9 and TRBJ2-7; 9 bases agree with TRBD2. The CDR3 has 15 amino acids. The J segment lost 6 bases and the V segment lost 0 bases, leaving 7 bases of the junction unmatched. The germline CDR1 and CDR2 sequences are SGDLS and YYNGEE. The CDR3 DNA reads TGTGCCAGCAGCGTAGTCCCGGGACTAGCTGGCGAGCAGTACTTC. Encoded protein: CASSVVPGLAGEQYF.

The chain joins TRBV30 to TRBJ2-1; D is ambiguous. Germline V gene lookup returns CDR1 GTSNPN and CDR2 SVGIG (reference sequence). The ends were cut back, 0 bases at V and 0 bases at J, with 3 bases in the middle. CDR3 size: 13 residues. The CDR3 coding sequence is TGTGCCTGGAGTGTCTTCTCCTACAATGAGCAGTTCTTC. Translated: CAWSVFSYNEQFF.

The V call is TRBV7-2, the J call TRBJ2-7; no definite D call. V dropped 1 base and J dropped 7 bases, with 11 bases sitting between them. The CDR3 totals 13 residues. Germline CDR1 reads SGHTA; CDR2 reads FQGNSA. This CDR3 is CASSLDPGWEQYF. The CDR3 bases are TGTGCCAGCAGCTTAGATCCAGGCTGGGAGCAGTACTTC. The whole variable domain, remainder taken from reference TRBV7-2 and TRBJ2-7, is GAGVSQSPSNKVTEKGKDVELRCDPISGHTALYWYRQSLGQGLEFLIYFQGNSAPDKSGLPSDRFSAERTGGSVSTLTIQRTQQEDSAVYLCASSLDPGWEQYFGPGTRLTVT.

This chain links TRBV27 with TRBJ1-2; 8 nucleotides agree with TRBD1. Germline V CDR1 and CDR2: MNHEY, SMNVEV (reference sequence). This CDR3 is built from 17 residues. The V and J ends lost 3 bases and 4 bases, in that order; junction bases with no gene match: 13. CDR3 in DNA: TGTGCCAGCAGTTTCATTTCGACAGGGGCAAAACTCTATGGCTACACCTTC. Translating it yields CASSFISTGAKLYGYTF.